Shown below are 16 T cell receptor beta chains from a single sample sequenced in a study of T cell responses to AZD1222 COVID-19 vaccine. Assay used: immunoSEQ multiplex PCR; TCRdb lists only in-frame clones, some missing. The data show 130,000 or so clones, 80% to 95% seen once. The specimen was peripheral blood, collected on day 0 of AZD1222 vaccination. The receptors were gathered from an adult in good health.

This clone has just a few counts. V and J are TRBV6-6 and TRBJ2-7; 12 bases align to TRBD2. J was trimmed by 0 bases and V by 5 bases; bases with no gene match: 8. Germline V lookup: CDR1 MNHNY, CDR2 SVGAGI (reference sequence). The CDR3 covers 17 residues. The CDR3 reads CASSPRLAGEVSYEQYF. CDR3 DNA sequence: TGTGCCAGCAGTCCCAGACTAGCGGGAGAGGTCTCCTACGAGCAGTACTTC.

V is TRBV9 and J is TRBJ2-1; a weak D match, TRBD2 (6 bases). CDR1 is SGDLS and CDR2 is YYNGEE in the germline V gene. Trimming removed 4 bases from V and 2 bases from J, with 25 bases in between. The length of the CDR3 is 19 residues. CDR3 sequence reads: CASSFSIGGGPDPYNEQFF. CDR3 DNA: TGTGCCAGCAGCTTCAGCATCGGGGGTGGCCCCGACCCCTACAATGAGCAGTTCTTC.

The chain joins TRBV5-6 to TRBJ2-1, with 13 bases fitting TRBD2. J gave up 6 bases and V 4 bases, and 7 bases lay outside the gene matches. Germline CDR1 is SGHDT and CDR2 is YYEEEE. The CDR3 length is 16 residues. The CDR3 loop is CASSPRLAGGPNEQFF. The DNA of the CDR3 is TGTGCCAGCAGCCCAAGACTAGCGGGAGGCCCCAATGAGCAGTTCTTC.

CDR3 region: CASSDRPGVEQYF. DNA of the CDR3: TGTGCCAGCAGCGACCGCCCTGGGGTCGAGCAGTACTTC. The V call is TRBV9, the J call TRBJ2-7, with D unresolved. The CDR3 spans 13 residues. Germline CDR1 reads SGDLS; CDR2 reads YYNGEE. V was clipped by 3 bases and J by 6 bases, with 13 bases between them.

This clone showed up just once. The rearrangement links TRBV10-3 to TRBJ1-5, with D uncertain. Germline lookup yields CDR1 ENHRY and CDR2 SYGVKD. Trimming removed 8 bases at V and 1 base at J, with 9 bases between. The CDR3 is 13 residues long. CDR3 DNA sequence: TGTGCCATCCAGGTTAGGAGCAATCAGCCCCAGCATTTT. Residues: CAIQVRSNQPQHF.

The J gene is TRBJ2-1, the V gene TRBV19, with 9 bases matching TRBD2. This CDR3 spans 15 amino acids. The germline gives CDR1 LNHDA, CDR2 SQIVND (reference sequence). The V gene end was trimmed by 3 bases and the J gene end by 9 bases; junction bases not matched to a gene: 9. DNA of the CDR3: TGTGCCAGTAGTATTGCTAGCGGGACGGTTCGTGAGCAGTTCTTC. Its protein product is CASSIASGTVREQFF. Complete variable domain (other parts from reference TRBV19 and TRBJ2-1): DGGITQSPKYLFRKEGQNVTLSCEQNLNHDAMYWYRQDPGQGLRLIYYSQIVNDFQKGDIAEGYSVSREKKESFPLTVTSAQKNPTAFYLCASSIASGTVREQFFGPGTRLTVL.

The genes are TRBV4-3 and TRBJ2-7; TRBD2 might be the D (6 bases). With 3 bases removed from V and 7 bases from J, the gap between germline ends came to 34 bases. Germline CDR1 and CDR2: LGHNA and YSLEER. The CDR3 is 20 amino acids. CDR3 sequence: CASSHREKDPKLLLEWEQYF. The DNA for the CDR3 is TGCGCCAGCAGCCACCGGGAGAAAGATCCAAAGCTCCTATTGGAATGGGAGCAGTACTTC.

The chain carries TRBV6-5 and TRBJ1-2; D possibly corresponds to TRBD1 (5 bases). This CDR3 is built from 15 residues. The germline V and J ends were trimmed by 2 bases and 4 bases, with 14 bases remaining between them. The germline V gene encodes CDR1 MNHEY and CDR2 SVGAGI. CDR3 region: CASSYNPDRSYGYTF. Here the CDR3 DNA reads TGTGCCAGCAGTTACAATCCCGACAGAAGCTATGGCTACACCTTC.

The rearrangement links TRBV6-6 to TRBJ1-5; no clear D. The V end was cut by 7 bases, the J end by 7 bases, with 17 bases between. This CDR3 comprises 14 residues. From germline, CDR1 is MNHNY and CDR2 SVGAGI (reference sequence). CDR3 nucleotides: TGTGCCAGCACCCAGACTGGGGTCGGGCAGCCCCAGCATTTT. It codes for CASTQTGVGQPQHF.

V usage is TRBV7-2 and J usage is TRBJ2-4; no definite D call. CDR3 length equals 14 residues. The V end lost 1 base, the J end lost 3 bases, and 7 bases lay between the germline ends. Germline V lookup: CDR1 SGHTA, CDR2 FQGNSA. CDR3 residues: CASSLGSVKNIQYF. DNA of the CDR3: TGTGCCAGCAGCTTAGGATCTGTCAAAAACATTCAGTACTTC.

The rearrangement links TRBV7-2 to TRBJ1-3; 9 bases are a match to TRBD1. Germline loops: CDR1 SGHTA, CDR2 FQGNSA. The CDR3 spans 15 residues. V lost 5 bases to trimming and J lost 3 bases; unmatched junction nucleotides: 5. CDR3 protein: CASSVGQGNGNTIYF. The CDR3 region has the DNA TGTGCCAGCAGCGTGGGACAGGGAAATGGAAACACCATATATTTT. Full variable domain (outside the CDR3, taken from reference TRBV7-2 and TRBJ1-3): GAGVSQSPSNKVTEKGKDVELRCDPISGHTALYWYRQSLGQGLEFLIYFQGNSAPDKSGLPSDRFSAERTGGSVSTLTIQRTQQEDSAVYLCASSVGQGNGNTIYFGEGSWLTVV.

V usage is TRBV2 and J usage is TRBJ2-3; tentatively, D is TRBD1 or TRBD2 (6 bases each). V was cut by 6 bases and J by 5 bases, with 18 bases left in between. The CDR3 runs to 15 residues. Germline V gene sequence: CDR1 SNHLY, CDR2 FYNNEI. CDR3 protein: CASSLLASRGDTQYF. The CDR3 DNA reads TGTGCCAGCAGCTTACTAGCCAGCAGGGGAGATACGCAGTATTTT.

The CDR3 sequence: CASSQVNSGRARTGELFF. Here the CDR3 DNA reads TGCGCCAGCAGCCAAGTCAATAGCGGGAGGGCCAGGACCGGGGAGCTGTTTTTT. The rearrangement joins TRBV4-1 to TRBJ2-2; 11 bases agree with TRBD2. There are 18 residues in the CDR3. CDR1 and CDR2 from the germline V gene are MGHRA and YSYEKL. V shed 1 base, J shed 5 bases, and the junction held 9 bases outside the gene matches.

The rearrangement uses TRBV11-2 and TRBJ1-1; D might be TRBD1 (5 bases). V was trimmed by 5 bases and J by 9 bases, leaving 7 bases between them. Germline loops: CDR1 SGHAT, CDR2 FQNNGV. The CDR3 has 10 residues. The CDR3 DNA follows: TGTGCCAGCAGCGGGGCCCAAGCTTTCTTT. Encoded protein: CASSGAQAFF. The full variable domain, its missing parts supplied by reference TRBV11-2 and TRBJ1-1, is EAGVAQSPRYKIIEKRQSVAFWCNPISGHATLYWYQQILGQGPKLLIQFQNNGVVDDSQLPKDRFSAERLKGVDSTLKIQPAKLEDSAVYLCASSGAQAFFGQGTRLTVV.

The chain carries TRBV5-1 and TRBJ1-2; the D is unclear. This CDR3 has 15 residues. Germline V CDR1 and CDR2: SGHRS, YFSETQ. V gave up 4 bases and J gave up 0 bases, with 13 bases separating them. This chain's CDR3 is CASSAWTGSNYGYTF. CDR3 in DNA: TGCGCCAGCAGCGCTTGGACGGGATCTAACTATGGCTACACCTTC.

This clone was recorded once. This CDR3 reads CASTLGDRGYTF. As DNA, the CDR3 is TGTGCCAGCACCCTAGGGGACAGGGGCTACACCTTC. The chain joins TRBV7-9 to TRBJ1-2; 8 bases match TRBD1. The CDR3 spans 12 residues. The germline V gene has CDR1 SEHNR and CDR2 FQNEAQ (reference sequence). The trim removed 7 bases at V and 8 bases at J, leaving 6 bases unmatched.